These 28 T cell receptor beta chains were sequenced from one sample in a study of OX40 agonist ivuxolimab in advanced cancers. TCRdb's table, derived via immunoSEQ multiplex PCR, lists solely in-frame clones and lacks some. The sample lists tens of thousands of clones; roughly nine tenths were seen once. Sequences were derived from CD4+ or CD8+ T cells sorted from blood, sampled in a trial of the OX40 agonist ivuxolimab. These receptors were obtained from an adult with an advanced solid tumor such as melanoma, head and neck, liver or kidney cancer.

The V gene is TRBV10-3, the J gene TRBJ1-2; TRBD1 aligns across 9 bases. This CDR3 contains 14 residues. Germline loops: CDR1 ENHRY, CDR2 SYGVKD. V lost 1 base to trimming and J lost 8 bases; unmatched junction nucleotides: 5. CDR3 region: CAISELPGQGGYTF. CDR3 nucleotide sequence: TGTGCCATCAGTGAGTTACCGGGACAGGGAGGCTACACCTTC.

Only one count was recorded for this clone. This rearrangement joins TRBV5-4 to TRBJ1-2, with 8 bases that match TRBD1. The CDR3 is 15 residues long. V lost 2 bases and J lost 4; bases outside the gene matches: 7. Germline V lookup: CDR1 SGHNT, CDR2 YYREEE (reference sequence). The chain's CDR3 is CASSFRDTGGYGYTF. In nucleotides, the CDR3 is TGTGCCAGCAGCTTCCGAGATACAGGGGGCTATGGCTACACCTTC.

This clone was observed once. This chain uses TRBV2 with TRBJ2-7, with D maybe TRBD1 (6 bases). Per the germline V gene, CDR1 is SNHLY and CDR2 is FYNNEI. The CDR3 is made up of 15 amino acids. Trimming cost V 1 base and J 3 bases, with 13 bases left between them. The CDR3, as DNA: TGTGCCAGCAGTGAAGACCGACAGGCCCACTACGAGCAGTACTTC. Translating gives CASSEDRQAHYEQYF.

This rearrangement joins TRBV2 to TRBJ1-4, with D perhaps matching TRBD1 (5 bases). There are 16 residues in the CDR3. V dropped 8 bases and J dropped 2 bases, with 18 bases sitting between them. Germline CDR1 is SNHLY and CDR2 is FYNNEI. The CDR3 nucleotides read TGTGCCAGCTTGAGGGGATCGGGACTCACTAATGAAAAACTGTTTTTT. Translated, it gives CASLRGSGLTNEKLFF.

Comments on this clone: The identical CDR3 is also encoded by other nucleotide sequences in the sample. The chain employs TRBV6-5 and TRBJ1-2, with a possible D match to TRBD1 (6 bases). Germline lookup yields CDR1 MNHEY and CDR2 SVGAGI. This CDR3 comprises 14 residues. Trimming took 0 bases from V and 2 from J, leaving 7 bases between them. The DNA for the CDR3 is TGTGCCAGCAGTTACTCAGGGGGAAACTATGGCTACACCTTC. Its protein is CASSYSGGNYGYTF.

The DNA of the CDR3 is TGTGCCAGCAGTGATCTAGCGGAGACGGATACGCAGTATTTT. Amino acid sequence: CASSDLAETDTQYF. This rearrangement joins TRBV2 to TRBJ2-3; 7 bases are shared with TRBD2. The CDR3 sequence is 14 residues long. The junction had 6 bases not matched to a gene; V was cut back by 3 bases and J by 6 bases. Germline V CDR1 and CDR2: SNHLY, FYNNEI.

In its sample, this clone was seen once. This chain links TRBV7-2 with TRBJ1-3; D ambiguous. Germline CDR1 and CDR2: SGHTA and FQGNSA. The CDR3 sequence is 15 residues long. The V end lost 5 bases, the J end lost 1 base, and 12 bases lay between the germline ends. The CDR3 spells CASSRGSSSGNTIYF. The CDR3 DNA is TGTGCCAGCAGCCGCGGAAGTTCTTCTGGAAACACCATATATTTT.

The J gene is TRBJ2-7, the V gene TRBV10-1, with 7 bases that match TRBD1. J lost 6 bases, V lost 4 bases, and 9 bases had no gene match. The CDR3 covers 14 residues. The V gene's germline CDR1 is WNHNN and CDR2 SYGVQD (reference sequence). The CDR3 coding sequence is TGCGCCAGCAGTGGTCGTAGGACAGGCTTCGAGCAGTACTTC. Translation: CASSGRRTGFEQYF.

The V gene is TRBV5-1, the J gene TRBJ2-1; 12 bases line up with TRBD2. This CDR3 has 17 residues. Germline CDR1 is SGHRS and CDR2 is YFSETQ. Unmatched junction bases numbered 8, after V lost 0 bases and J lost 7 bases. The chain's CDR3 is CASSLAPLAGGPNEQFF. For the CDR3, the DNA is TGCGCCAGCAGCTTGGCACCACTAGCGGGAGGTCCTAATGAGCAGTTCTTC.

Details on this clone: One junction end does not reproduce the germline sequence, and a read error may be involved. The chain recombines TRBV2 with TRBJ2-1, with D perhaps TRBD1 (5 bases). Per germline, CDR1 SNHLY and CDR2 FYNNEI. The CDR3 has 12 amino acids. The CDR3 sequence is CASSEQGIGLLF. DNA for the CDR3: TGTGCCAGCAGTGAACAGGGTATAGGGCTGCTCTTC. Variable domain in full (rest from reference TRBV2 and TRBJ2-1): EPEVTQTPSHQVTQMGQEVILRCVPISNHLYFYWYRQILGQKVEFLVSFYNNEISEKSEIFDDQFSVERPDGSNFTLKIRSTKLEDSAMYFCASSEQGIGLLFGPGTRLTVL.

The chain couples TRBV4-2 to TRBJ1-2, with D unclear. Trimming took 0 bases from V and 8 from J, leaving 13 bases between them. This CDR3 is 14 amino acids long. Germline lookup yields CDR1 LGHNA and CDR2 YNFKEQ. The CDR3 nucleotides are TGTGCCAGCAGCCAAGATTCCCAGGCTGGAGGCTACACCTTC. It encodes CASSQDSQAGGYTF.

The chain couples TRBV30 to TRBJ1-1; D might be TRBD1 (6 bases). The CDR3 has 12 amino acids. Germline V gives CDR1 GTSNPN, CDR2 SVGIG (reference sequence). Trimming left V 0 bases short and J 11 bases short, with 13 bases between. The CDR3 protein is CAWSVSQGRAFF. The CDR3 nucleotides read TGTGCCTGGAGTGTCTCACAGGGTAGGGCTTTCTTT.

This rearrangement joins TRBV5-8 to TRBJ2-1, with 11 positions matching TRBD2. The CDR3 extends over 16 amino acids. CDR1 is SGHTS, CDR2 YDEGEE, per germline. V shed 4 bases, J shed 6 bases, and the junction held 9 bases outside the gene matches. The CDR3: CASSPLAGGPFNEQFF. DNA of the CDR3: TGTGCCAGCAGCCCTTTAGCGGGAGGGCCTTTCAATGAGCAGTTCTTC.

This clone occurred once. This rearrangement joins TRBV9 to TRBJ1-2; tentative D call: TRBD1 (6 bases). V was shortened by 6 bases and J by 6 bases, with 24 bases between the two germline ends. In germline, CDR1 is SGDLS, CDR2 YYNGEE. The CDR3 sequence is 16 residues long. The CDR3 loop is CASNSQGGGELDGYTF. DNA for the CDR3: TGTGCCAGCAACAGTCAAGGGGGAGGAGAATTGGATGGCTACACCTTC.

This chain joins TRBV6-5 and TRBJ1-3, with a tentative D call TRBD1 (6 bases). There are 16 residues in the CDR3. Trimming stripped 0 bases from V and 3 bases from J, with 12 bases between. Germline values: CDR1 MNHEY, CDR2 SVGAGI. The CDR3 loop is CASSYSAGAGGNTIYF. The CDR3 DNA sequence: TGTGCCAGCAGTTACTCCGCGGGGGCAGGTGGAAACACCATATATTTT.

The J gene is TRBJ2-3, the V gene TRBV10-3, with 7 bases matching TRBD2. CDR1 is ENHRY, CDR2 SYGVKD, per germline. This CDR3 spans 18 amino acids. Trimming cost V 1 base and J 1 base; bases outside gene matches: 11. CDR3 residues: CAISEWASGGGRTDTQYF. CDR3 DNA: TGTGCCATCAGTGAGTGGGCTAGCGGAGGAGGCCGCACAGATACGCAGTATTTT.

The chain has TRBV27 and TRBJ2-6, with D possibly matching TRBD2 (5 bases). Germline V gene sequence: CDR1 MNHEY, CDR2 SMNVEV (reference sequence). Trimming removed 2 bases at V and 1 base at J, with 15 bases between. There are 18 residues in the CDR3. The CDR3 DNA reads TGTGCCAGCAGTTTAAGGTCGAATCCGGGATCTGGGGCCAACGTCCTGACTTTC. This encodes CASSLRSNPGSGANVLTF.

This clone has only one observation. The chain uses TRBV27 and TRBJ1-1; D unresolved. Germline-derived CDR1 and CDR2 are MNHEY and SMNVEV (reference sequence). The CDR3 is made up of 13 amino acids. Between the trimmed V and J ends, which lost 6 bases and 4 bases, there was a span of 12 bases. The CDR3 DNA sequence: TGTGCCAGCAGATCCCTACTCCCCACTGAAGCTTTCTTT. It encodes CASRSLLPTEAFF.

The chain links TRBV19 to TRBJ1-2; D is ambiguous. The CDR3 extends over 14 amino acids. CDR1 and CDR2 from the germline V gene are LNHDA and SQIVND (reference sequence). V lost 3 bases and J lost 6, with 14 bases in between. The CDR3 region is CASSIPSGLDGYTF. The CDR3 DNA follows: TGTGCCAGTAGTATCCCCAGTGGGCTCGATGGCTACACCTTC.

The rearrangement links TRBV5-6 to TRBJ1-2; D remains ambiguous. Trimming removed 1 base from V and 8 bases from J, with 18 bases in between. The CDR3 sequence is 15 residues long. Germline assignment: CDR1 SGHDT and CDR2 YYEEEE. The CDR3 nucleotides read TGTGCCAGCAGCTTGTATGAAGGGAAGGTTCAAGGCTACACCTTC. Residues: CASSLYEGKVQGYTF. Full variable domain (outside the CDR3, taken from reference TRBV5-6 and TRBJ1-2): DAGVTQSPTHLIKTRGQQVTLRCSPKSGHDTVSWYQQALGQGPQFIFQYYEEEERQRGNFPDRFSGHQFPNYSSELNVNALLLGDSALYLCASSLYEGKVQGYTFGSGTRLTVV.

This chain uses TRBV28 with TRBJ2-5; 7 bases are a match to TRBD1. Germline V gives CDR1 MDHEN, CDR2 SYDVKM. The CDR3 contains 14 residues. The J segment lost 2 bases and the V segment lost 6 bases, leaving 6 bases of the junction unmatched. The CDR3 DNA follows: TGTGCCAGCAGGGGCACAGGGGAACAAGAGACCCAGTACTTC. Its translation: CASRGTGEQETQYF. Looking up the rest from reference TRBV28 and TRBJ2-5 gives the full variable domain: DVKVTQSSRYLVKRTGEKVFLECVQDMDHENMFWYRQDPGLGLRLIYFSYDVKMKEKGDIPEGYSVSREKKERFSLILESASTNQTSMYLCASRGTGEQETQYFGPGTRLLVL.

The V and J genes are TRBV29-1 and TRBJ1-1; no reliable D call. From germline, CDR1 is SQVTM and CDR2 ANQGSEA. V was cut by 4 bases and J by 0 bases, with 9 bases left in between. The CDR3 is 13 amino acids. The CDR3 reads CSVGRRMNTEAFF. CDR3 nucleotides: TGCAGCGTTGGGCGAAGGATGAACACTGAAGCTTTCTTT.

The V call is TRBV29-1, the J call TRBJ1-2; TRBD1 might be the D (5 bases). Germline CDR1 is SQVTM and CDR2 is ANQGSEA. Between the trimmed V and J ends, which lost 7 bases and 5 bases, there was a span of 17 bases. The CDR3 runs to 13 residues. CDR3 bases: TGCAGCGCGGAGGCAGGGAAGGGGTATGGCTACACCTTC. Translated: CSAEAGKGYGYTF. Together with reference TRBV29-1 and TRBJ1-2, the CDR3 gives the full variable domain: SAVISQKPSRDICQRGTSLTIQCQVDSQVTMMFWYRQQPGQSLTLIATANQGSEATYESGFVIDKFPISRPNLTFSTLTVSNMSPEDSSIYLCSAEAGKGYGYTFGSGTRLTVV.

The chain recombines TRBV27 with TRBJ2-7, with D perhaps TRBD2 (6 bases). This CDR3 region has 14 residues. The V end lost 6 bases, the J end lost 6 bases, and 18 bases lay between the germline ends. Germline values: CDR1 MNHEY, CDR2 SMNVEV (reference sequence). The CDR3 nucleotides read TGTGCCAGCAGCCGGGACTGGGATATGAGCGAGCAGTACTTC. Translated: CASSRDWDMSEQYF.

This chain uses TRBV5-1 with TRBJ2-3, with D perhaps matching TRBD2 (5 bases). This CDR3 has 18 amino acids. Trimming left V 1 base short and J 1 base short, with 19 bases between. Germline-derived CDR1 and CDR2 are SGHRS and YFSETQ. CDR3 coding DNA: TGCGCCAGCAGCTTGAATCCACCCCCCACGGAGGGCACAGATACGCAGTATTTT. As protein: CASSLNPPPTEGTDTQYF.

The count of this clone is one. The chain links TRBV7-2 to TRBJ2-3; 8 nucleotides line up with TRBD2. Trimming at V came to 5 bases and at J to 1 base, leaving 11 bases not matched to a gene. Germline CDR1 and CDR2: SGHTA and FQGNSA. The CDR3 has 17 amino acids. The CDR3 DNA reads TGTGCCAGCAGCAGCTCAGCGGGAGTAACCGGCACAGATACGCAGTATTTT. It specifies CASSSSAGVTGTDTQYF. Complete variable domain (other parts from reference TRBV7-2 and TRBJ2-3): GAGVSQSPSNKVTEKGKDVELRCDPISGHTALYWYRQSLGQGLEFLIYFQGNSAPDKSGLPSDRFSAERTGGSVSTLTIQRTQQEDSAVYLCASSSSAGVTGTDTQYFGPGTRLTVL.

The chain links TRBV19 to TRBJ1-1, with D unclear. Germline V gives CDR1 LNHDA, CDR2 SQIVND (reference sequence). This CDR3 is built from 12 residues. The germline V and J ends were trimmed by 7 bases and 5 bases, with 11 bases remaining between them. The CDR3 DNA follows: TGTGCCAGTACCCTAGGGAGAACTGAAGCTTTCTTT. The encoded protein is CASTLGRTEAFF. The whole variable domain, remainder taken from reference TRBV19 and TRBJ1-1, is DGGITQSPKYLFRKEGQNVTLSCEQNLNHDAMYWYRQDPGQGLRLIYYSQIVNDFQKGDIAEGYSVSREKKESFPLTVTSAQKNPTAFYLCASTLGRTEAFFGQGTRLTVV.

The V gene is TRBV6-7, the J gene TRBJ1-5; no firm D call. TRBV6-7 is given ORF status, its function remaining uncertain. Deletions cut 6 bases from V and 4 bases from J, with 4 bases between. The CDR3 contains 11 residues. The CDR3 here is CASRQNQPQHF. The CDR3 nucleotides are TGTGCCAGCAGACAAAATCAGCCCCAGCATTTT.